This TCR beta chain was obtained from a study of CD8+ T cells in alopecia areata. Study-level results: A large proportion of expanded lesional clones were detected persisting in scalp and blood during tofacitinib. Whereas mice showed it more clearly, TCR sharing across patients was murkier, possibly because of HLA. How baseline CD8+ expansion relates to response remains uncertain (there was one nonresponder).

Following RNA extraction, reverse transcription yielded cDNA that acted as the sequencing template. Generated by immunoSEQ multiplex PCR, the TCRdb table keeps only in-frame clones and is missing some. The sample lists hundreds of thousands of clones; more than 55% were seen once. Stated treatment: oral pan-JAK inhibitor, 5-10 mg twice daily. This clone appeared many times. Its antigen remains unidentified. This CDR3 has 14 residues. Germline CDR1 and CDR2: SGHRS and YFSETQ. Between the trimmed V and J ends, which lost 7 bases and 0 bases, there was a span of 14 bases. The chain recombines TRBV5-1 with TRBJ2-7; TRBD1 or TRBD2 may be the D gene (5 bases each). This TCR came from a human donor with alopecia areata. The material was CD4+ T cells sorted from blood, obtained at approximately week 42, from a patient treated with tofacitinib. The CDR3 DNA reads as TGCGCCAGCGGGGCCAGCGGTAGCTCCTACGAGCAGTACTTC. Translating it yields CASGASGSSYEQYF.